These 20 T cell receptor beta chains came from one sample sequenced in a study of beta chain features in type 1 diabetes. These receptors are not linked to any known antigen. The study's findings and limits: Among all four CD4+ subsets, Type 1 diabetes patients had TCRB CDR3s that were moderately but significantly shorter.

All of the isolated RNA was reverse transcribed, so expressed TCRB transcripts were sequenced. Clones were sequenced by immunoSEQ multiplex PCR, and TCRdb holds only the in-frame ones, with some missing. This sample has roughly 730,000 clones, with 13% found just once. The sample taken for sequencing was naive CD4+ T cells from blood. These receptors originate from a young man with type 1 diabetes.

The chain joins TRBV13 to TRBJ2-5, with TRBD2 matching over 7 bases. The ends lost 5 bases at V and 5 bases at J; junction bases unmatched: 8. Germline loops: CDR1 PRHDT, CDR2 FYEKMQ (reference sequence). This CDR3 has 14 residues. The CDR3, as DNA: TGTGCCAGCAGCCCCAGACTAGCAGGCGAGACCCAGTACTTC. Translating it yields CASSPRLAGETQYF.

The CDR3 spells CAINQQGSNSPLHF. The CDR3 DNA reads as TGTGCCATCAATCAACAGGGAAGCAATTCACCCCTCCACTTT. V and J are TRBV10-3 and TRBJ1-6; the D gene is possibly TRBD1 (6 bases). The V gene lost 7 bases and the J gene lost 7 bases, with 14 bases spanning the gap. This CDR3 has 14 residues. Germline V gene sequence: CDR1 ENHRY, CDR2 SYGVKD.

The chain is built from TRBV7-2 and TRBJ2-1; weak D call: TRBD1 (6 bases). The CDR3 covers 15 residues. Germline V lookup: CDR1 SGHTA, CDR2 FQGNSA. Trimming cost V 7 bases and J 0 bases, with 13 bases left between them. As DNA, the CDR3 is TGTGCCAGCACCAAAACAGGGACCTCCTACAATGAGCAGTTCTTC. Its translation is CASTKTGTSYNEQFF.

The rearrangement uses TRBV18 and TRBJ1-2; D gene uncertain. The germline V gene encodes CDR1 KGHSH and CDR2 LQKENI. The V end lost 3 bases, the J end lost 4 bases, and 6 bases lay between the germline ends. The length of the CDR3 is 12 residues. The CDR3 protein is CASSPGPYGYTF. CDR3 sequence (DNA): TGTGCCAGCTCACCCGGGCCCTATGGCTACACCTTC.

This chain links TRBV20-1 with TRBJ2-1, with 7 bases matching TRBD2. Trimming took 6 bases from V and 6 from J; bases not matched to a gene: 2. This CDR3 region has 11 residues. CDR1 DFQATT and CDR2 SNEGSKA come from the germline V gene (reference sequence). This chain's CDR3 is CSAPGGNEQFF. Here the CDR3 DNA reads TGCAGTGCCCCGGGGGGCAATGAGCAGTTCTTC.

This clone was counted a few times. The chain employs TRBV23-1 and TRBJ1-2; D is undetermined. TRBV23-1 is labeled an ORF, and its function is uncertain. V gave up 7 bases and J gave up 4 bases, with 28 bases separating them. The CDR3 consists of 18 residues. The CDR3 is CASTPPTGNRRWGYGYTF. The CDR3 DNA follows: TGCGCCAGCACCCCCCCGACTGGGAATCGACGGTGGGGCTATGGCTACACCTTC.

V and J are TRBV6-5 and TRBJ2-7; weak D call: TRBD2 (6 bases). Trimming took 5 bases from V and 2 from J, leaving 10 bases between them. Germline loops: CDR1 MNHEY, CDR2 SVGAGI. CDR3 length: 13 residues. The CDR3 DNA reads TGTGCCAGCAGTCGGGGGATAACCTACGAGCAGTACTTC. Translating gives CASSRGITYEQYF.

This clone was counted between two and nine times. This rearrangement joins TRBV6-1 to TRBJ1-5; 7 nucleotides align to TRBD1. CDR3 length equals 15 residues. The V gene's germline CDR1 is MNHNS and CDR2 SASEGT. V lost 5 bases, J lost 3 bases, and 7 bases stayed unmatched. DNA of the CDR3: TGTGCCAGCAGTATAGGAGGGGGCAACAATCAGCCCCAGCATTTT. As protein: CASSIGGGNNQPQHF.

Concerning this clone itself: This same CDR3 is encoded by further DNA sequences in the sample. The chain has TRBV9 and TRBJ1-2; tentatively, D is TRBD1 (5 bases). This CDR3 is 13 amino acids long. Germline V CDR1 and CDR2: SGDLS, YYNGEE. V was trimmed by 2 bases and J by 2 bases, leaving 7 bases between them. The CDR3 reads CASSVGDNYGYTF. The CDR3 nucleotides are TGTGCCAGCAGCGTTGGGGACAACTATGGCTACACCTTC.

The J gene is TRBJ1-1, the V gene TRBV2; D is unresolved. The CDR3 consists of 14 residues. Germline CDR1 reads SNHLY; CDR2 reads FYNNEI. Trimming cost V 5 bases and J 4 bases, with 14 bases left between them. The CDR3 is CASSPRGSGTEAFF. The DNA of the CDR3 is TGTGCCAGCAGTCCGCGGGGATCGGGCACTGAAGCTTTCTTT.

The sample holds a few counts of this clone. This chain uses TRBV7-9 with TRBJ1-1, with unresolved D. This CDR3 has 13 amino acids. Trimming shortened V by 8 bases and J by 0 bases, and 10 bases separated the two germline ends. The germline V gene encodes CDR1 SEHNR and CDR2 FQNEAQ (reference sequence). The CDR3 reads CASEGQMNTEAFF. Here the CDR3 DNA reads TGTGCCAGCGAAGGGCAAATGAACACTGAAGCTTTCTTT.

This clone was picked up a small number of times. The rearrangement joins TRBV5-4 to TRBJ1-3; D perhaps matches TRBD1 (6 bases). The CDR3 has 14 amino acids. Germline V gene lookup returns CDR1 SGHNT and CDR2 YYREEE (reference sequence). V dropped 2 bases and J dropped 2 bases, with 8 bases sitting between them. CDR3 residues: CASSFGQTGNTIYF. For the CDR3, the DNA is TGTGCCAGCAGCTTTGGACAGACTGGAAACACCATATATTTT.

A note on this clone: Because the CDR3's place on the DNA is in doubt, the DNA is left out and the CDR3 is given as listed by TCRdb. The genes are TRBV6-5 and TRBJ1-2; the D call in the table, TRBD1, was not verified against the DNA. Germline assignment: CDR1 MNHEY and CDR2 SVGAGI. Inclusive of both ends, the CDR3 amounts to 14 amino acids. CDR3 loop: CASSRDRDFAAGTF.

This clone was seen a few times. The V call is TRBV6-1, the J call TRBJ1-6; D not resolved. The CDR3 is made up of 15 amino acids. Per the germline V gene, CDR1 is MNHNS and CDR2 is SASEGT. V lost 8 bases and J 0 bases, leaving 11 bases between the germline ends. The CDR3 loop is CASSPESSYNSPLHF. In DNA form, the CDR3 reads TGTGCCAGCTCTCCAGAGAGCTCCTATAATTCACCCCTCCACTTT.

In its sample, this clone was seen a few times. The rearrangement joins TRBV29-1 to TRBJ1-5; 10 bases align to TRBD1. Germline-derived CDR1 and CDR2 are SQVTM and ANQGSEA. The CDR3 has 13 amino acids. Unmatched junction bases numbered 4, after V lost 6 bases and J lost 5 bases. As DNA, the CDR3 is TGCAGCGTACCCGGGACAGGGGATCAGCCCCAGCATTTT. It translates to CSVPGTGDQPQHF. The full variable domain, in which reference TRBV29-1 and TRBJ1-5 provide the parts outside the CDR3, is SAVISQKPSRDICQRGTSLTIQCQVDSQVTMMFWYRQQPGQSLTLIATANQGSEATYESGFVIDKFPISRPNLTFSTLTVSNMSPEDSSIYLCSVPGTGDQPQHFGDGTRLSIL.

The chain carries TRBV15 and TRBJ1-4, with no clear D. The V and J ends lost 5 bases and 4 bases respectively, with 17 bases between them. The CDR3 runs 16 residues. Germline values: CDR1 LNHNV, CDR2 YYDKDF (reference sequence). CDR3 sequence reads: CATSPHRGGNNEKLFF. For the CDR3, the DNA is TGTGCCACCAGCCCCCACCGGGGTGGGAATAATGAAAAACTGTTTTTT.

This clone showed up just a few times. The CDR3, as DNA: TGTGCCAGCAGCTTGTCCCCAACAGGGGGCTGGGAGCCCCAGCATTTT. This sequence encodes CASSLSPTGGWEPQHF. The V call is TRBV5-6, the J call TRBJ1-5, with 9 bases that match TRBD1. V gave up 1 base and J gave up 8 bases; unmatched junction bases: 10. Germline assignment: CDR1 SGHDT and CDR2 YYEEEE. The CDR3 spans 16 residues.

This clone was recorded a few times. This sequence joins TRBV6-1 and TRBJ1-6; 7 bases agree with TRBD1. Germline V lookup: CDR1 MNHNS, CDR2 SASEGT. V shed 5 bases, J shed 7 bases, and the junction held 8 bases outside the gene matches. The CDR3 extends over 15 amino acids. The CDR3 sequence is CASSLGRGYNSPLHF. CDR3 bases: TGTGCCAGCAGTCTTGGCAGGGGGTACAATTCACCCCTCCACTTT.

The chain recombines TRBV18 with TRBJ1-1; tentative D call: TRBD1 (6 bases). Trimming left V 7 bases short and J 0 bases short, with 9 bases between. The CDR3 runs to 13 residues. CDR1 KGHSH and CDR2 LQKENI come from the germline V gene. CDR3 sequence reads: CASFRGMNTEAFF. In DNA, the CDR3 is TGTGCCAGCTTCAGGGGCATGAACACTGAAGCTTTCTTT.

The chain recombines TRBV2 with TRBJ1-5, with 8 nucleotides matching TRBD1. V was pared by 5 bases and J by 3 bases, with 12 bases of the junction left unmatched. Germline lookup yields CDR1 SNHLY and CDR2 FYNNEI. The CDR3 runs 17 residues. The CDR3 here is CASSPRTGPSDNQPQHF. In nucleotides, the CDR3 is TGTGCCAGCAGTCCTCGGACAGGGCCGAGCGACAATCAGCCCCAGCATTTT.